What follows is one T cell receptor beta chain and its context. What it recognizes is unknown. Measured with immunoSEQ multiplex PCR; TCRdb has only the in-frame clones, and not every one. The sample comprises roughly 130,000 clones, 85% to 90% of which are singletons, and 3% to 3.5% rests with the top ten. Germline V gives CDR1 MDHEN, CDR2 SYDVKM. The CDR3 sequence is 15 residues long. V lost 5 bases to trimming and J lost 5 bases, with 13 bases between them. These data belong to a study of cytomegalovirus exposure and HLA in healthy donors. Study-wide findings and caveats: Rarity characterized most TCR sequences, yet some public TCRs appeared in many donors. In vitro work confirmed that a few CMV-associated chains recognize CMV antigens.

Sample: PBMCs. The chain joins TRBV28 to TRBJ1-6; D is ambiguous. The clonotype originates from a man under 40 in good health and CMV-seronegative. In nucleotides, the CDR3 is TGTGCCAGCAGTAGAGGCCCCAACCATAATTCACCCCTCCACTTT. Amino acid sequence: CASSRGPNHNSPLHF.